This TCR beta chain was observed in a study of blood T cell repertoires in COVID-19. Looking at the study overall: There were acute and convalescent COVID-19 samples, and they came from the United States, Italy and Spain. In each case, the material was cDNA or gDNA derived from T cells, B-cell-depleted T cells, or PBMCs.

In the original workflow: Amplification of reference gene primers provided the estimated nucleated cell counts. Profiled with immunoSEQ multiplex PCR; TCRdb holds only in-frame clones, not every one. D and trimming were read from the DNA, whereas the V and J calls and clone size are those reported in that table. The table has around 73,000 clones, around 77% seen once. The Seattle patients joined while their infection was active and were tracked longitudinally afterward. V lost 2 bases and J lost 7, with 12 bases in between. The CDR3 sequence is 14 residues long. Germline V gives CDR1 SEHNR, CDR2 FQNEAQ (reference sequence).

This TCR was recovered from an older man with COVID-19, enrolled during active disease. What was sequenced was peripheral blood. The rearrangement links TRBV7-9 to TRBJ1-5; D remains ambiguous. The CDR3 DNA sequence: TGTGCCAGCAGCTTACTAGGCGGCGGACAGCCCCAGCATTTT. Its protein is CASSLLGGGQPQHF.